One sample yielded the 11 T cell receptor beta chains listed below, sequenced in a study of blood T cell repertoires in COVID-19. Measured with immunoSEQ multiplex PCR; TCRdb has only the in-frame clones, and not every one. There are roughly 200,000 clones in the sample; 83% occur only once, and nearly 5% lies in the top ten. Sequenced input: PBMCs or T cells enriched from blood (not recorded which). These receptors were taken from a woman in her fifties or sixties who had been exposed to COVID-19.

This clone was found once. This chain uses TRBV28 with TRBJ1-1; D is undetermined. Germline lookup yields CDR1 MDHEN and CDR2 SYDVKM. The CDR3 is 11 residues long. The V and J ends lost 9 bases and 2 bases respectively, with 7 bases between them. The CDR3 nucleotides are TGTGCCAGTAGCCATAACACTGAAGCTTTCTTT. Translating gives CASSHNTEAFF.

The chain employs TRBV9 and TRBJ1-2, with TRBD1 matching over 7 bases. Losses at the gene ends were 6 bases for V and 4 bases for J; bases not matched to a gene: 3. From germline, CDR1 is SGDLS and CDR2 YYNGEE. This CDR3 has 12 residues. CDR3 sequence reads: CASTGTAYGYTF. In DNA form, the CDR3 reads TGTGCCAGCACGGGGACAGCCTATGGCTACACCTTC.

The chain links TRBV19 to TRBJ1-5; TRBD1 aligns across 8 bases. The CDR3 loop spans 15 amino acids. Germline V CDR1 and CDR2: LNHDA, SQIVND (reference sequence). Losses at the gene ends were 3 bases for V and 5 bases for J; bases not matched to a gene: 6. CDR3 nucleotides: TGTGCCAGTAGTATCAGGGGGACAGGCGATCAGCCCCAGCATTTT. It is translated as CASSIRGTGDQPQHF.

The gene calls are TRBV5-5 and TRBJ2-7; the match to TRBD2 covers 10 bases. V shed 3 bases, J shed 9 bases, and the junction held 15 bases outside the gene matches. Germline V lookup: CDR1 SGHKS, CDR2 YYEKEE (reference sequence). The length of the CDR3 is 16 residues. CDR3 nucleotides: TGTGCCAGCAGCTCATCCCTCCCTAGCGGGGGACCCCGGCAGTACTTC. Protein: CASSSSLPSGGPRQYF.

The rearrangement uses TRBV18 and TRBJ1-1; TRBD1 matches at 7 bases. CDR1 and CDR2 from the germline V gene are KGHSH and LQKENI. With V trimmed by 2 bases and J by 0 bases, 0 bases remained unmatched. The CDR3 length is 14 residues. Written as DNA, the CDR3 is TGTGCCAGCTCACCAGACAGGGTGAACACTGAAGCTTTCTTT. This gives the protein CASSPDRVNTEAFF.

The V gene is TRBV2, the J gene TRBJ2-7; D not certain. Germline V gene lookup returns CDR1 SNHLY and CDR2 FYNNEI. Trimming stripped 2 bases from V and 1 base from J, with 6 bases between. The CDR3 has 13 residues. CDR3 protein: CASSETVSYEQYF. DNA of the CDR3: TGTGCCAGCAGTGAAACTGTTTCCTACGAGCAGTACTTC.

This chain uses TRBV24-1 with TRBJ1-2; 7 bases align to TRBD1. V dropped 5 bases and J dropped 6; count of bases not matched to a gene: 8. The CDR3 is made up of 14 amino acids. Germline V gives CDR1 KGHDR, CDR2 SFDVKD. CDR3 protein: CATSAGTAVDGYTF. The CDR3 bases are TGTGCCACCAGTGCTGGGACAGCAGTTGATGGCTACACCTTC.

V usage is TRBV5-1 and J usage is TRBJ1-5, with unresolved D. Per germline, CDR1 SGHRS and CDR2 YFSETQ. Trimming took off 0 bases at V and 7 bases at J, with 11 bases between the two ends. The CDR3 is made up of 14 amino acids. The CDR3 region is CASSLGTAGQPQHF. The CDR3 DNA reads as TGCGCCAGCAGCTTGGGGACCGCGGGGCAGCCCCAGCATTTT.

The CDR3 loop is CASSPRLRRQGNQPQHF. As DNA, the CDR3 is TGTGCCAGCAGCCCCCGTCTACGCCGACAGGGGAATCAGCCCCAGCATTTT. J is TRBJ1-5 and V is TRBV5-8; 8 bases fit TRBD1. Germline lookup yields CDR1 SGHTS and CDR2 YDEGEE. The CDR3 has 17 amino acids. V shed 4 bases and J 4 bases; nucleotides not matched to a gene: 13.

The chain uses TRBV7-7 and TRBJ2-1; D might be TRBD1 (5 bases). V dropped 5 bases and J dropped 1 base, with 12 bases sitting between them. Germline V lookup: CDR1 SSHAT, CDR2 FNYEAQ (reference sequence). The CDR3 contains 15 residues. The CDR3 DNA reads TGTGCCAGCAGCGTCACCCAGGGTTCCTACAATGAGCAGTTCTTC. The encoded protein is CASSVTQGSYNEQFF. Looking up the rest from reference TRBV7-7 and TRBJ2-1 gives the full variable domain: GAGVSQSPRYKVTKRGQDVTLRCDPISSHATLYWYQQALGQGPEFLTYFNYEAQPDKSGLPSDRFSAERPEGSISTLTIQRTEQRDSAMYRCASSVTQGSYNEQFFGPGTRLTVL.

The chain joins TRBV9 to TRBJ1-4; no clear D. This CDR3 is built from 15 residues. Germline V gene lookup returns CDR1 SGDLS and CDR2 YYNGEE. V was trimmed by 4 bases and J by 7 bases, leaving 17 bases between them. CDR3 nucleotides: TGTGCCAGCAGCCTAAATCCTGACACTGGTGAAAAACTGTTTTTT. Translation: CASSLNPDTGEKLFF.